This T cell receptor (beta chain) was sequenced during a study of blood T cell repertoires in COVID-19. As for the study in general: The cDNA or gDNA used as material had been derived from T cells, B-cell-depleted T cells, or PBMCs.

Germline CDR1 KGHDR, CDR2 SFDVKD. The V end lost 4 bases, the J end lost 3 bases, and 14 bases lay between the germline ends. The CDR3 covers 15 residues. Libraries were prepared by immunoSEQ multiplex PCR; TCRdb keeps only in-frame clonotypes and omits some of them. The profile shows roughly 150,000 clones, roughly 81% of them singletons. This chain joins TRBV24-1 and TRBJ2-5; TRBD1 might be the D (6 bases). The receptor was derived from a woman of 80 years or more with COVID-19, enrolled during active disease. The sample was peripheral blood. CDR3 coding DNA: TGTGCCACCAGTGAAAACGGGACACCTAAAGAGACCCAGTACTTC. Translated: CATSENGTPKETQYF.